Listed below are T cell receptor beta chains from one sample, sequenced in a study of vaccination and CD4 T cells after COVID-19. What these receptors recognize is not known. TCRdb re-called the PCR reads with MiXCR, one entry per CDR3 protein. This table has about 26,000 distinct CDR3 sequences, around two fifths appearing once. The material was CD4+ T cells from blood, cultured in vitro, obtained about 7 months after SARS-CoV-2 vaccination. These receptors all come from a human donor who had recovered from COVID-19. Each CDR3 is given with its conserved first and last residue. The order of the fields is J gene, V gene, CDR3 protein.

TRBJ2-1 TRBV28 CASSLSGGEQFF
TRBJ1-2 TRBV19 CASSIGQANYGYTF
TRBJ1-2 TRBV12-3/TRBV12-4 CASSFSNYGYTF
TRBJ1-5 TRBV2 CAIGQGANQPQHF
TRBJ2-5 TRBV28 CASSRFQETQYF
TRBJ2-5 TRBV18 CASSPPGRQETQYF
TRBJ1-5 TRBV28 CASSRDGINQPQHF
TRBJ1-5 TRBV7-8 CASSLAKGTGANQPQHF
TRBJ1-5 TRBV12-3/TRBV12-4 CASRSDRGSNQPQHF
TRBJ2-5 TRBV7-9 CASSPLTPGQGKETQYF
TRBJ2-4 TRBV20-1 CSATLTGVGAKNIQYF
TRBJ2-1 TRBV6-2/TRBV6-3 CASSYSGIPPDEQFF
TRBJ2-7 TRBV21-1 CASSKVGSGRYEQYF
TRBJ2-5 TRBV11-2 CASSLGPTTGIETQYF
TRBJ2-3 TRBV6-2/TRBV6-3 CVSSPDRAADTQYF
TRBJ2-7 TRBV20-1 CSASGSPVGEQYF
TRBJ2-5 TRBV7-9 CASSLYSGGGTQYF
TRBJ2-7 TRBV18 CASSPRGRDYEQYF
TRBJ2-3 TRBV2 CASSDGASGADTQYF
TRBJ1-2 TRBV7-2 CASSLGQGFYGYTF
TRBJ1-1 TRBV29-1 CGVGWGNTEAFF
TRBJ2-3 TRBV4-3 CASSPEGGWDTQYF
TRBJ2-7 TRBV19 CASHGSGTASTYEQYF
TRBJ2-1 TRBV7-6 CASSLLRASSYNEQFF
TRBJ1-1 TRBV6-1 CASRDTEAFF
TRBJ2-1 TRBV20-1 CSATHSSYNEQFF
TRBJ2-7 TRBV6-5 CASSYWQGISYEQYF
TRBJ1-5 TRBV10-3 CAISGQGGNNQPQHF
TRBJ2-7 TRBV20-1 CSARALAGGIYEQYF
TRBJ2-2 TRBV20-1 CSARGSSANTGELFF
TRBJ2-1 TRBV15 CATSRPLTGNNEQFF
TRBJ2-3 TRBV6-5 CASSFGQSTDTQYF
TRBJ1-2 TRBV27 CASSVSGISQLGYGYTF
TRBJ2-3 TRBV20-1 CSATHNTGGSADTQYF
TRBJ2-2 TRBV2 CASPSWTGELFF
TRBJ2-5 TRBV10-3 CAISENLAGEETQYF
TRBJ2-5 TRBV20-1 CSAKRETQYF
TRBJ2-7 TRBV6-1 CASSLAGGPYEQYF
TRBJ1-2 TRBV7-8 CASSSYGQGGFRGYTF
TRBJ1-5 TRBV20-1 CSARLGYSNQPQHF
TRBJ2-7 TRBV15 CATSRDFSGSQQYF
TRBJ1-1 TRBV6-4 CASSDGSNTEAFF
TRBJ2-7 TRBV20-1 CSANSGTRGREQYF
TRBJ2-3 TRBV28 CASKDRGLITDTQYF
TRBJ1-5 TRBV20-1 CSARDSRGNQPQHF
TRBJ2-5 TRBV7-9 CAITRLKERESTYQETQYF
TRBJ1-5 TRBV6-5 CASSYTQTGSPQHF
TRBJ2-5 TRBV7-2 CASSPGLGWQTQYF
TRBJ1-2 TRBV20-1 CSAIVTGGGYGYTF
TRBJ2-7 TRBV20-1 CSAPLSSSYGQYF
TRBJ2-7 TRBV7-2 CASSAQSGGATEQHF
TRBJ2-1 TRBV20-1 CSARDLAGKLSYNEQFF
TRBJ1-5 TRBV20-1 CSASPGTLGAQHF